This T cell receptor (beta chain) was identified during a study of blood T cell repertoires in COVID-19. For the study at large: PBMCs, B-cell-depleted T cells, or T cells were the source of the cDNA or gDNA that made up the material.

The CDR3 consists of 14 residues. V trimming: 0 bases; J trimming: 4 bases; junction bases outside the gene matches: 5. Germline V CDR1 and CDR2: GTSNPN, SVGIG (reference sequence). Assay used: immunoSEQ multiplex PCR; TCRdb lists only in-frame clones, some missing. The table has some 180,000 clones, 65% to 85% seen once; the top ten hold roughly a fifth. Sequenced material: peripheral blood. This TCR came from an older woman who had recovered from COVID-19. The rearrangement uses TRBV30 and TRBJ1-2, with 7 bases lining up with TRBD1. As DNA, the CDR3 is TGTGCCTGGAGTGTAAGGACAGGTGTCTATGGCTACACCTTC. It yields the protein CAWSVRTGVYGYTF. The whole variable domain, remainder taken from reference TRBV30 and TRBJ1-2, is SQTIHQWPATLVQPVGSPLSLECTVEGTSNPNLYWYRQAAGRGLQLLFYSVGIGQISSEVPQNLSASRPQDRQFILSSKKLLLSDSGFYLCAWSVRTGVYGYTFGSGTRLTVV.